This TCR beta chain was obtained from a study of vaccination and CD4 T cells after COVID-19. Across the whole study: The cells in question were stimulated using overlapping spike peptides derived from SARS-CoV-2, HCoV-NL63, HCoV-OC43 and HCoV-229E. The study's findings and limits: Spike mono-reactive clones accounted for 304 of the 307 vaccine-specific clones found in convalescent patients.

A word on this clonotype: Its antigen is not identified.

Sequencing of the DNA from cultured CD4+ T cells was carried out with the Oncomine TCR Beta short-read assay. TCRdb fed the PCR reads into MiXCR, producing one record per CDR3 protein. This table has 7,000 to 8,500 distinct CDR3 sequences, 35% appearing once. Treatment reported: roughly 11-day PBMC culture with coronavirus spike peptide pools or control peptides (ViraFEST assay). Collection of the unexposed donor's CD4+ T cells took place before the COVID-19 pandemic (2011-2018). Scientists separated out CD4+ T cells through negative selection following 10 days in culture. The CDR3 spans 15 residues. Trimming removed 0 bases at V and 7 bases at J, with 13 bases between. Germline CDR1 reads MNHEY; CDR2 reads SVGAGI.

Sequences were obtained from CD4+ T cells from blood, cultured in vitro. The source is a human donor in good health. The V call is TRBV6-5, the J call TRBJ1-5; D possibly corresponds to TRBD1 (6 bases). The CDR3 DNA reads as TGTGCCAGCAGTTACTCGTATAGGGGGGGCCAGCCCCAGCATTTT. Translated, it gives CASSYSYRGGQPQHF.